This TCR beta chain came from a study of cytomegalovirus exposure and HLA in healthy donors. Overall study findings and caveats: A later analysis found TCR association rates differed by HLA locus, highest for DRB1 and lowest for HLA-C. Later on, an analysis tied approximately 17,000 TCR beta sequences to HLA alleles at 0.05 false discovery rate. Investigators reported fewer than 200 TCR beta chains as tied to cytomegalovirus.

V lost 6 bases and J lost 3, with 20 bases in between. The CDR3 is 16 amino acids. Looked up from germline, CDR1 is LNHDA and CDR2 is SQIVND (reference sequence). A word on this clone: Its antigen is undetermined.

13 Jbeta primers and 60 Vbeta primers were used for the PCR. The table came from immunoSEQ multiplex PCR; TCRdb's copy has only in-frame clones and leaves some out. The sample consists of 150,000 to 200,000 clones, roughly 80% of them appearing once. Sequencing was done on a sample of PBMCs. The source is a woman under 30 in good health and CMV-seronegative. This rearrangement joins TRBV19 to TRBJ2-5; TRBD2 might be the D (6 bases). DNA of the CDR3: TGTGCCAGTAGCCTCCAATTGGGGGGTAGGGAAGAGACCCAGTACTTC. Its translation is CASSLQLGGREETQYF.